The 5 T cell receptor beta chains given below trace back to one sample, sequenced in a study of regulatory T cells in long-lasting Graves disease. As to time point: persistent/refractory GD, antithyroid drugs over 5 years with positive TRAb. Generation of the TCR library employed RNA extracted from PBMCs. iRepertoire HTBI primers and Arm-PCR of CDR3 regions built TCR beta libraries. TCRdb analysed the multiplex PCR reads with MiXCR anew, one entry per CDR3 protein. The sample lists under 500,000 distinct CDR3 sequences, 20% to 25% seen once, with around 21% in the top ten. The material was peripheral blood mononuclear cells (PBMCs), obtained when the disease was refractory, from a patient treated with antithyroid drugs. The source of these receptors is a female donor with Graves disease.

This clonotype was observed many times. CDR3 bases: TGTGCCAGCAGTTTGTGGGCTAAGGAGCGCTACACCTTC. This codes for CASSLWAKERYTF. J is TRBJ1-2 and V is TRBV12-3 or TRBV12-4; D is ambiguous. The CDR3 has 13 amino acids. V gave up 3 bases and J gave up 9 bases, with 14 bases separating them.

In its sample, this clonotype was seen a few times. This sequence joins TRBV7-3 and TRBJ2-7, with 7 bases that match TRBD2. The length of the CDR3 is 16 residues. V dropped 6 bases and J dropped 4; count of bases not matched to a gene: 15. Germline CDR1 reads SGHTA; CDR2 reads FQGTGA. In nucleotides, the CDR3 is TGTGCCAGCAGTATTCTCCCCGGGACTACCCTATACGAGCAGTACTTC. Amino acid sequence: CASSILPGTTLYEQYF.

The chain carries TRBV27 and TRBJ1-4; 9 bases line up with TRBD1. Germline assignment: CDR1 MNHEY and CDR2 SMNVEV (reference sequence). Trimming removed 2 bases from V and 10 bases from J; junction bases left unmatched: 5. The CDR3 consists of 14 residues. The CDR3 loop reads CASSLRDRGGKLFF. CDR3 nucleotide sequence: TGTGCCAGCAGTTTACGCGACAGGGGGGGAAAACTGTTTTTT.

The chain couples TRBV19 to TRBJ1-2; no firm D call. CDR3 length: 11 residues. Germline values: CDR1 LNHDA, CDR2 SQIVND (reference sequence). Trimming cost V 11 bases and J 8 bases, with 15 bases left between them. CDR3 in DNA: TGTGCCGCCGGGCCAGGAGTGGGCTACACCTTC. As protein: CAAGPGVGYTF. Drawing the rest from reference TRBV19 and TRBJ1-2, the complete variable domain is DGGITQSPKYLFRKEGQNVTLSCEQNLNHDAMYWYRQDPGQGLRLIYYSQIVNDFQKGDIAEGYSVSREKKESFPLTVTSAQKNPTAFYLCAAGPGVGYTFGSGTRLTVV.

This clonotype appeared a few times. Germline and junction disagree at one end, which may indicate a read error. This sequence joins TRBV20-1 and TRBJ1-1; D is ambiguous. Germline CDR1 reads DFQATT; CDR2 reads SNEGSKA (reference sequence). The CDR3 runs 14 residues. The CDR3 sequence is CSASLRVGQSLAIF. CDR3 nucleotide sequence: TGCAGTGCTAGTCTCCGGGTTGGCCAATCCCTGGCTATCTTT.